This T cell receptor beta chain originates from a study of shared clonotypes between healthy human individuals. Findings and caveats of the study: In this cohort, only blood was sampled, and tissue repertoires likely differ. Clonotype sharing across several donors was observed for 4% to 5.5% of naive CD4 clonotypes.

Germline CDR1 reads SGHNT; CDR2 reads YYREEE (reference sequence). CDR3 length: 13 residues. Trimming took 4 bases from V and 7 from J, leaving 15 bases between them. Genomic DNA belonging to each subset was distributed in equal measure over several immunoSEQ plates. Profiled with immunoSEQ multiplex PCR; TCRdb holds only in-frame clones, not every one. The table has millions of clones, 85% to 95% seen once; the top ten hold 0.1% to 0.15%. The authors divided CD4+ cells into CD45RA+ naive and CD45RA-negative memory subsets. Note on this clone: Antigen unknown.

The J gene is TRBJ2-7, the V gene TRBV5-4, with a possible D match to TRBD2 (7 bases). The sequenced material came from naive CD4+ T cells sorted from blood. Subset indicated: CD45RA+ positively selected. This clonotype originated in a man between 18 and 35 years old in good health. CDR3 amino acids: CASSGGARVEQYF. CDR3 coding DNA: TGTGCCAGCAGCGGGGGGGCGCGGGTTGAGCAGTACTTC.